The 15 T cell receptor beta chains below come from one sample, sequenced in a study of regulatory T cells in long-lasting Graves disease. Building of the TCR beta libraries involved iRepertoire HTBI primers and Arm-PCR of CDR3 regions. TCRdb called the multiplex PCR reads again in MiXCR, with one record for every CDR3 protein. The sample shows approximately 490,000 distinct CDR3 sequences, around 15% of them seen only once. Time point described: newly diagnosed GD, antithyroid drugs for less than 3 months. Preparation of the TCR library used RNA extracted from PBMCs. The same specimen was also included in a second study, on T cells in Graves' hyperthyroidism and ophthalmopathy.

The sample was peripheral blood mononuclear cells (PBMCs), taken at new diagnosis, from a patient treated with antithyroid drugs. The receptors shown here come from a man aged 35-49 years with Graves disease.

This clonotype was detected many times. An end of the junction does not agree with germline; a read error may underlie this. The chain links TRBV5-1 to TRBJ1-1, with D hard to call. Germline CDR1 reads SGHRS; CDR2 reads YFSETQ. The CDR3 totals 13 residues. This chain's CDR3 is CASSFRPNSEAFF. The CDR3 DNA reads TGCGCCAGCAGCTTTCGACCGAACAGTGAAGCTTTCTTT.

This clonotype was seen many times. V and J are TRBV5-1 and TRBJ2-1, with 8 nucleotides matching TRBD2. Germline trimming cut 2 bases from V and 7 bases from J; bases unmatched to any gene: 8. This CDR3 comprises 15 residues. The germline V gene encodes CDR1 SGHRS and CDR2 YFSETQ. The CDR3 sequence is CASSFGSGSKNEQFF. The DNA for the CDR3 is TGCGCCAGCAGCTTCGGAAGCGGGAGTAAAAATGAGCAGTTCTTC.

In DNA form, the CDR3 reads TGTGCCAGCAGAACCGACAGGGGGCGCGAGACCCAGTACTTC. Its translation is CASRTDRGRETQYF. The chain has TRBV28 and TRBJ2-5, with TRBD1 identical over 10 bases. Germline V gene lookup returns CDR1 MDHEN and CDR2 SYDVKM. Trimming took 6 bases from V and 5 from J; bases not matched to a gene: 6. CDR3 length: 14 amino acids.

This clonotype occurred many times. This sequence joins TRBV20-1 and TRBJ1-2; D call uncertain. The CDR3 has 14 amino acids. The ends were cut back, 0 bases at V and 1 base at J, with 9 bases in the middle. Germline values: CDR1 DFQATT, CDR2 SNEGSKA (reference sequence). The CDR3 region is CSARDRGINYGYTF. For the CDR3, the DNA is TGCAGTGCTAGAGATCGGGGAATTAACTATGGCTACACCTTC.

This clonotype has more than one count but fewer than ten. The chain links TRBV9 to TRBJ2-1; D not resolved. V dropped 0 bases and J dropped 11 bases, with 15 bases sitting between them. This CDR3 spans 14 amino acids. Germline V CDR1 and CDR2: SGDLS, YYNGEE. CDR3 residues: CASSVGENPGKQFF. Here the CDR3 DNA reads TGTGCCAGCAGCGTAGGTGAGAACCCGGGCAAGCAGTTCTTC.

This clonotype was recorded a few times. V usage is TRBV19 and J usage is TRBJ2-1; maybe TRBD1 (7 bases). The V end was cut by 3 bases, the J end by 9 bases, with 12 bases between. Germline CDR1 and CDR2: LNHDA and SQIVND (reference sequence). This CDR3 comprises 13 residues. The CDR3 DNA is TGTGCCAGTAGTATCGGGGGACAGTTTGAGCAGTTCTTC. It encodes CASSIGGQFEQFF. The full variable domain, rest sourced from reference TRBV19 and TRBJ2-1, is DGGITQSPKYLFRKEGQNVTLSCEQNLNHDAMYWYRQDPGQGLRLIYYSQIVNDFQKGDIAEGYSVSREKKESFPLTVTSAQKNPTAFYLCASSIGGQFEQFFGPGTRLTVL.

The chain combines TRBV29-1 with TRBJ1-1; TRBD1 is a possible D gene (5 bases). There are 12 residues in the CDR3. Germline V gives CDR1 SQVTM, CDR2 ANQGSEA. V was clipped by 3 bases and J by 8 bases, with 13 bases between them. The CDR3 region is CSVEGGLAEAFF. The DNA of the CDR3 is TGCAGCGTTGAGGGGGGACTCGCAGAAGCTTTCTTT.

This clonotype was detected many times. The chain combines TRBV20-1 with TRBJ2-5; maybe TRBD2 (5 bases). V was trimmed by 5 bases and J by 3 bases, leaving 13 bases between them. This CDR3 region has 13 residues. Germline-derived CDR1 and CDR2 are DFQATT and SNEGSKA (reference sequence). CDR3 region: CSAPRTRKETQYF. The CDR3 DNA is TGCAGTGCTCCCAGGACTCGGAAAGAGACCCAGTACTTC.

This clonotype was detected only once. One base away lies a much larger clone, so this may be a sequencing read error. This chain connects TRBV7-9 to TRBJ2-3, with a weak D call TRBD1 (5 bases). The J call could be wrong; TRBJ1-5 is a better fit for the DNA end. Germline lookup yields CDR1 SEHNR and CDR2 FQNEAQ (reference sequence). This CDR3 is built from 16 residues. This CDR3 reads CASSPERGFISDTQHF. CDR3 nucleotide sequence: TGTGCCAGCAGTCCTGAACGGGGCTTCATTTCAGATACGCAGCATTTT.

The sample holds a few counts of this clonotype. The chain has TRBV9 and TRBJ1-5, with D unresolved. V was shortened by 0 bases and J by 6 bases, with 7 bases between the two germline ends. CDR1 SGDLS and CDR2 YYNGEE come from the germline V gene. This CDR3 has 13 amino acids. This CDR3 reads CASSVAAGQPQHF. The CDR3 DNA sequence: TGTGCCAGCAGCGTAGCGGCGGGTCAGCCCCAGCATTTT. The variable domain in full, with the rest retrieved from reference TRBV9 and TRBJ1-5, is DSGVTQTPKHLITATGQRVTLRCSPRSGDLSVYWYQQSLDQGLQFLIQYYNGEERAKGNILERFSAQQFPDLHSELNLSSLELGDSALYFCASSVAAGQPQHFGDGTRLSIL.

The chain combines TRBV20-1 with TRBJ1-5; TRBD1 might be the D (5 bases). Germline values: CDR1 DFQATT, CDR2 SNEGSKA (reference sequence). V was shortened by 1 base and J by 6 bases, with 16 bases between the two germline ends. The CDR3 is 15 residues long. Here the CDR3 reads CSARGGRGWGQPQHF. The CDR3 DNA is TGCAGTGCTAGAGGAGGGAGGGGATGGGGTCAGCCCCAGCATTTT.

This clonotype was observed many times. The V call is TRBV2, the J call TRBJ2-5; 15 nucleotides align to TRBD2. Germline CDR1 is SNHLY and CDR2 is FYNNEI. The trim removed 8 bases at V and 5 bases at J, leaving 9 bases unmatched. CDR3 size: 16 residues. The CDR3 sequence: CASPLKGLAGGETQYF. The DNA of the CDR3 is TGTGCCAGCCCCCTCAAGGGACTAGCGGGAGGTGAGACCCAGTACTTC.

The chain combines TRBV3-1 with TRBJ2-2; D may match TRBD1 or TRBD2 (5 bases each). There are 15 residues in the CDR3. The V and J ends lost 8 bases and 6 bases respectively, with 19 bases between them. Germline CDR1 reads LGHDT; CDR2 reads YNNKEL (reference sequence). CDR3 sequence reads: CASWKSGSFSGELFF. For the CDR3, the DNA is TGTGCCAGCTGGAAGTCAGGGAGTTTTTCCGGGGAGCTGTTTTTT.

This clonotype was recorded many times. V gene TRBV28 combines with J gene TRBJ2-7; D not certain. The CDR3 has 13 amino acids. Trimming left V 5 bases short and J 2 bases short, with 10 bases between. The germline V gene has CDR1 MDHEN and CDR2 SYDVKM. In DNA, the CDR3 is TGTGCCAGCAGTATAGGACGGACCTACGAGCAGTACTTC. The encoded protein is CASSIGRTYEQYF.

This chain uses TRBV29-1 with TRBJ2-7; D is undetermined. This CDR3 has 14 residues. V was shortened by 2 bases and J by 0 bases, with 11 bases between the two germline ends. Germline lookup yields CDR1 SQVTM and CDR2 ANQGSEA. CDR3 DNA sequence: TGCAGCGTTGAATTGGCGTCCAGCTCCTACGAGCAGTACTTC. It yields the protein CSVELASSSYEQYF.